Below are 10 T cell receptor beta chains sequenced from a single sample in a study of shared clonotypes between healthy human individuals. Assay: immunoSEQ multiplex PCR; the TCRdb copy retains only in-frame clones and omits some. This table holds approximately 2,000,000 clones, about nine tenths found once. The sample consisted of naive CD4+ T cells from PBMCs. Subset here: CD45RA+ positively selected. These receptors were taken from a man between 18 and 29 years old in good health. Some clones in this sample may be carry-over from other donors' samples.

This clone was picked up one time. The chain joins TRBV27 to TRBJ2-2; D might be TRBD2 (6 bases). V gave up 7 bases and J gave up 5 bases, with 14 bases separating them. The CDR3 runs to 14 residues. CDR1 and CDR2 from the germline V gene are MNHEY and SMNVEV (reference sequence). The CDR3 region is CASTNYAGTGELFF. CDR3 DNA: TGTGCCAGCACCAATTATGCGGGGACCGGGGAGCTGTTTTTT.

The rearrangement uses TRBV18 and TRBJ1-3; TRBD1 might be the D (5 bases). Looked up from germline, CDR1 is KGHSH and CDR2 is LQKENI. The CDR3 contains 15 residues. V gave up 1 base and J gave up 7 bases, with 14 bases separating them. CDR3 sequence: CASSPLSRDVNTIYF. The CDR3 bases are TGTGCCAGCTCACCACTGAGCAGGGACGTCAACACCATATATTTT.

This chain joins TRBV19 and TRBJ1-2; TRBD1 might be the D (5 bases). This CDR3 contains 15 residues. Deletions cut 2 bases from V and 4 bases from J, with 14 bases between. Germline-derived CDR1 and CDR2 are LNHDA and SQIVND (reference sequence). CDR3 bases: TGTGCCAGTAGTATATCGCAGGGCGGCGCCTATGGCTACACCTTC. It specifies CASSISQGGAYGYTF.

The V and J genes are TRBV6-1 and TRBJ2-3, with a tentative D call TRBD2 (5 bases). V lost 0 bases and J 0 bases, leaving 16 bases between the germline ends. Germline CDR1 reads MNHNS; CDR2 reads SASEGT. The CDR3 covers 18 residues. CDR3 sequence reads: CASSEANHGLASTDTQYF. The CDR3, as DNA: TGTGCCAGCAGTGAAGCAAACCACGGCCTAGCAAGCACAGATACGCAGTATTTT.

This clone is a singleton in its sample. Other DNA sequences in the sample encode the same CDR3. This chain uses TRBV7-2 with TRBJ1-4; D remains unclear. The V and J ends lost 1 base and 4 bases respectively, with 10 bases between them. Germline values: CDR1 SGHTA, CDR2 FQGNSA. The CDR3 covers 15 residues. The CDR3 DNA sequence: TGTGCCAGCAGCTTAGAGGCACGTAGTAATGAAAAACTGTTTTTT. Residues: CASSLEARSNEKLFF.

This clone was observed once. The chain uses TRBV29-1 and TRBJ2-5; D unresolved. CDR3 length: 12 amino acids. CDR1 and CDR2 (germline): SQVTM, ANQGSEA. The V gene lost 3 bases and the J gene lost 0 bases, with 5 bases spanning the gap. The CDR3 region has the DNA TGCAGCGTTGACCGGAACCAAGAGACCCAGTACTTC. It translates to CSVDRNQETQYF.

The chain is built from TRBV7-2 and TRBJ2-7; 12 nucleotides align to TRBD2. Per the germline V gene, CDR1 is SGHTA and CDR2 is FQGNSA. The CDR3 is 15 amino acids. J was trimmed by 3 bases and V by 5 bases; bases with no gene match: 5. CDR3 DNA sequence: TGTGCCAGCAGCCACCGGACTAGCGGGAACTACGAGCAGTACTTC. As protein: CASSHRTSGNYEQYF.

The chain uses TRBV5-1 and TRBJ2-7; possibly TRBD1 for D (6 bases). Trimming took 0 bases from V and 3 from J, leaving 16 bases between them. Germline loops: CDR1 SGHRS, CDR2 YFSETQ. The CDR3 loop spans 16 amino acids. The CDR3 nucleotides read TGCGCCAGCAGCTTGGGACAGGTGGGGGCCCGCTACGAGCAGTACTTC. Protein sequence: CASSLGQVGARYEQYF.

The chain carries TRBV5-6 and TRBJ2-1; 8 nucleotides align to TRBD2. This CDR3 has 15 amino acids. Germline values: CDR1 SGHDT, CDR2 YYEEEE. The V gene end was trimmed by 2 bases and the J gene end by 6 bases; junction bases not matched to a gene: 7. This CDR3 reads CASSFPAGGGNEQFF. Written as DNA, the CDR3 is TGTGCCAGCAGCTTCCCCGCGGGAGGTGGCAATGAGCAGTTCTTC.

The chain has TRBV5-1 and TRBJ1-4, with D possibly matching TRBD1 (5 bases). The CDR3 covers 14 residues. The V gene lost 4 bases and the J gene lost 1 base, with 8 bases spanning the gap. Germline CDR1 and CDR2: SGHRS and YFSETQ. CDR3 loop: CASSVGGTNEKLFF. The CDR3 coding sequence is TGCGCCAGCAGCGTCGGGGGAACTAATGAAAAACTGTTTTTT.